This T cell receptor beta chain was captured in a study of cytotoxic CD8 clonotypes in ibrutinib-treated CLL. In germline, CDR1 is MNHEY, CDR2 SMNVEV (reference sequence). The CDR3 spans 15 residues. With 3 bases removed from V and 9 bases from J, the gap between germline ends came to 21 bases. This clone has only one observation. Some clones are missing from TCRdb's copy, which holds only in-frame ones; the method was immunoSEQ multiplex PCR. Of some 150,000 clones listed, 79% were seen once; the top ten hold roughly 13%. Sequencing was performed on PBMCs, taken after 12 months of ibrutinib treatment. The sequence derives from a human donor with chronic lymphocytic leukemia. J is TRBJ2-7 and V is TRBV27, with D perhaps matching TRBD1 (6 bases). CDR3 protein: CASSFGRDTPGGQYF. CDR3 DNA: TGTGCCAGCAGTTTTGGCCGGGACACTCCCGGAGGGCAGTACTTC.